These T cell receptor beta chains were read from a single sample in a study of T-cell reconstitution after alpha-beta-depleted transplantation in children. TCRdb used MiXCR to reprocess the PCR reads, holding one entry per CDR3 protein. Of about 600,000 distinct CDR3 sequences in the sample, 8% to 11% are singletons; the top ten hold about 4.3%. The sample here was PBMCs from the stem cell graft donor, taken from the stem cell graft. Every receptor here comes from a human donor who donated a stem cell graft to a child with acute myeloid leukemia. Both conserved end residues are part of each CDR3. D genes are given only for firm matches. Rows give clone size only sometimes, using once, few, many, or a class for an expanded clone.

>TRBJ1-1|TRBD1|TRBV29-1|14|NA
CSVEVTGGSTEAFF
TGCAGCGTTGAAGTAACAGGGGGTTCCACTGAAGCTTTCTTT
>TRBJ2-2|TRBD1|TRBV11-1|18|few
CASSLGQGGALFTGELFF
TGTGCCAGCAGCTTAGGTCAAGGGGGCGCATTATTCACCGGGGAGCTGTTTTTT
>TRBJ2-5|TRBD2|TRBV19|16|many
CASSIRTSGNPETQYF
TGTGCCAGTAGTATCCGGACTAGCGGGAATCCTGAAACCCAGTACTTC
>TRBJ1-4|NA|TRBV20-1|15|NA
CSASLPGGINEKLFF
TGCAGTGCTAGCCTTCCTGGCGGGATTAATGAAAAACTGTTTTTT
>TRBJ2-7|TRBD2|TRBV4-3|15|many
CASSQESSGAYEQYF
TGCGCCAGCAGCCAAGAATCTAGCGGGGCCTACGAGCAGTACTTC
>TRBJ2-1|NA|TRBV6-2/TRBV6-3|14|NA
CASNHRDIYNEQFF
TGTGCCAGCAATCACCGGGATATATACAATGAGCAGTTCTTC
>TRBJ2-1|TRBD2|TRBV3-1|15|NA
CASSRTSGSPNEQFF
TGTGCCAGCAGTAGGACTAGCGGGAGTCCCAATGAGCAGTTCTTC
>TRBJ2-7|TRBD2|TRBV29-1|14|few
CSVWSGRLGYEQYF
TGCAGCGTTTGGAGCGGGAGGTTGGGCTACGAGCAGTACTTC
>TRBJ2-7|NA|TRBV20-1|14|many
CSAGRDRYFYEQYF
TGCAGTGCTGGCCGGGACCGTTACTTCTACGAGCAGTACTTC
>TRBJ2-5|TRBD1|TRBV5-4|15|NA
CASSDGTGGWKTQYF
TGTGCCAGCAGCGACGGGACAGGGGGTTGGAAGACCCAGTACTTC
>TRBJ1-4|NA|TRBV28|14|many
CASSKTATNEKLFF
TGTGCCAGCAGTAAGACAGCAACTAATGAAAAACTGTTTTTT
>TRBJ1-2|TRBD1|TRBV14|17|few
CASSQDSSQGESSGYTF
TGTGCCAGCAGCCAAGATTCGTCACAGGGGGAAAGTAGCGGCTACACCTTC
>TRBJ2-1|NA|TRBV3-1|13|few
CASSPQGLHEQFF
TGTGCCAGCAGCCCCCAAGGGCTCCATGAGCAGTTCTTC
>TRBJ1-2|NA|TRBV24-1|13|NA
CATTDGTPYGYTF
TGTGCCACCACCGACGGGACACCGTATGGCTACACCTTC
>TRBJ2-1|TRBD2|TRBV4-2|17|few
CASSLRELAGVVNEQFF
TGTGCCAGCAGCCTCCGCGAACTAGCGGGAGTTGTCAATGAGCAGTTCTTC
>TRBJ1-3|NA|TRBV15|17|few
CATSRPNQGNSGNTIYF
TGTGCCACCAGCAGACCAAATCAGGGCAACTCTGGAAACACCATATATTTT
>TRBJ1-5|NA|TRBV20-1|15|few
CSARDRAGGNQPQHF
TGCAGTGCTAGAGATCGGGCTGGGGGCAATCAGCCCCAGCATTTT
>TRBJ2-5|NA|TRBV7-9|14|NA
CASSLVGMQETQYF
TGTGCCAGCAGCTTAGTAGGGATGCAGGAGACCCAGTACTTC
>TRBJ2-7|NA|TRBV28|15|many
CASSGAGTPTYEQYF
TGTGCCAGCAGTGGCGCCGGGACCCCAACCTACGAGCAGTACTTC
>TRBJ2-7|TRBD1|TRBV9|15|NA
CASSAGTGATYEQYF
TGTGCCAGCAGCGCCGGGACAGGGGCGACCTACGAGCAGTACTTC
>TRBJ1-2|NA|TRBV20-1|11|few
CSASGGMGYTF
TGCAGTGCTAGCGGTGGAATGGGCTACACCTTC
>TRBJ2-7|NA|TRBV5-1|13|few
CASSFIDPHEQYF
TGCGCCAGCAGCTTTATCGACCCCCACGAGCAGTACTTC
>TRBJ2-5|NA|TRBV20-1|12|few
CSSRGIGETQYF
TGCAGCTCCCGGGGGATTGGCGAGACCCAGTACTTC
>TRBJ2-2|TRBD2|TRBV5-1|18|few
CASRTGTSGISGTGELFF
TGCGCCAGCAGGACCGGGACTAGCGGGATTTCGGGCACCGGGGAGCTGTTTTTT
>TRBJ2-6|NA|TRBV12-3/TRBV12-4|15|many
CASRERYSGANVLTF
TGTGCCAGCAGGGAAAGGTATTCTGGGGCCAACGTCCTGACTTTC
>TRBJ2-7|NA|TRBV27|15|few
CASSLSYASAYEQYF
TGTGCCAGCAGTTTATCGTACGCTAGCGCCTACGAGCAGTACTTC
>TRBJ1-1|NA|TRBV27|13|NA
CASSVGPWSEAFF
TGTGCCAGCAGTGTTGGTCCGTGGTCTGAAGCTTTCTTT
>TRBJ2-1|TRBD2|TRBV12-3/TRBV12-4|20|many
CASSLWGLGLAGNSYNEQFF
TGTGCCAGCAGTTTATGGGGTCTGGGACTAGCGGGAAACTCCTACAATGAGCAGTTCTTC
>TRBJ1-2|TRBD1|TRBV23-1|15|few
CASSQSGGQGDGYTF
TGCGCCAGCAGTCAATCGGGCGGACAGGGTGATGGCTACACCTTC
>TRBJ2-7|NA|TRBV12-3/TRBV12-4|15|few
CASTPGAGPTYEQYF
TGTGCCAGCACCCCTGGGGCAGGGCCGACCTACGAGCAGTACTTC
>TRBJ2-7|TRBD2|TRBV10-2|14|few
CASRELAGIYEQYF
TGCGCCAGCAGGGAGCTAGCGGGAATATACGAGCAGTACTTC
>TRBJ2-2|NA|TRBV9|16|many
CASSLSRGPNTGELFF
TGTGCCAGCAGCCTGAGCCGGGGTCCGAACACCGGGGAGCTGTTTTTT
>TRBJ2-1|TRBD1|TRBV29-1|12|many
CSVERDSLEQFF
TGCAGCGTTGAAAGGGACAGCCTAGAGCAGTTCTTC
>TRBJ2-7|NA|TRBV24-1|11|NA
CATSDLSEQYF
TGTGCCACCAGTGATTTAAGCGAGCAGTACTTC
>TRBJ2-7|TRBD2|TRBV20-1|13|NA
CSANRLAGSEQYF
TGCAGTGCTAACCGACTAGCGGGATCCGAGCAGTACTTC
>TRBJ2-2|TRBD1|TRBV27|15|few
CASNLDRGTTGELFF
TGTGCCAGCAACCTGGACAGGGGGACCACCGGGGAGCTGTTTTTT
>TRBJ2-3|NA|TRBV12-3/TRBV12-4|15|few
CASSRLLGNRDTQYF
TGTGCCAGCAGCCGTCTTTTGGGGAACCGGGATACGCAGTATTTT
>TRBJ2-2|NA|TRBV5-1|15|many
CASSLDNPNTGELFF
TGCGCCAGCAGCTTGGATAACCCAAACACCGGGGAGCTGTTTTTT
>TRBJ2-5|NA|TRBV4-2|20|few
CASSQESQGHLAVTEETQYF
TGTGCCAGCAGCCAAGAGTCACAGGGTCATCTAGCGGTTACCGAAGAGACCCAGTACTTC
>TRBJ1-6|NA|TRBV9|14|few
CASSVQGGNSPLHF
TGTGCCAGCAGCGTCCAGGGCGGGAATTCACCCCTCCACTTT
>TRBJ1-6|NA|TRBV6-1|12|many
CASSRTTERLHF
TGTGCCAGCAGTCGAACGACAGAGAGGCTCCACTTT
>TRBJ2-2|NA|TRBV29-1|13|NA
CSYIGRDGGELFF
TGCAGCTACATCGGACGTGATGGCGGGGAGCTGTTTTTT
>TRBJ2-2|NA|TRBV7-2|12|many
CASPFLAGELFF
TGTGCCAGCCCATTCTTGGCCGGGGAGCTGTTTTTT